This T cell receptor (beta chain) was recorded in a study of T cell responses to AZD1222 COVID-19 vaccine. Whole-study results and caveats: A mostly white British donor set with more females was recruited, and clonal diversity was possibly underestimated.

Measured with immunoSEQ multiplex PCR; TCRdb has only the in-frame clones, and not every one. Here the sample spans some 86,000 clones, about 88% being singletons. As concerns this clone: What it binds is not known.

CDR1 and CDR2 from the germline V gene are LGHNA and YNFKEQ. Trimming pared 5 bases from V and 1 base from J, leaving 13 bases between. This CDR3 is built from 15 residues. This TCR came from an adult who received the AZD1222 COVID-19 vaccine. The chain has TRBV4-2 and TRBJ2-3, with a tentative D call TRBD2 (5 bases). This specimen consisted of peripheral blood, obtained 28 days after the second AZD1222 dose. The CDR3 loop reads CASSSSGDGTDTQYF. The CDR3 DNA follows: TGTGCCAGCAGCTCGAGCGGAGATGGCACAGATACGCAGTATTTT.